This TCR beta chain was found in a study of cytomegalovirus exposure and HLA in healthy donors. After removal of 4 bases from V and 0 bases from J, the junction contained 3 bases not matched to a gene. The length of the CDR3 is 17 residues. The germline V gene encodes CDR1 WNHNN and CDR2 SYGVQD (reference sequence). Findings of the study overall: The listing of 150 to 200 TCR beta chains classed them as cytomegalovirus-associated. A later analysis by the authors found several of the most significant clusters apparently linked to common viral pathogens.

As regards this clone: Its antigen remains unknown.

This PCR relied on a set of 60 Vbeta primers and 13 Jbeta primers. This table comes from immunoSEQ multiplex PCR, and its TCRdb copy is limited to in-frame clones, with some not included. The repertoire consists of about 120,000 clones, with roughly 60% occurring once and the leading ten covering about a tenth. The sequenced material came from PBMCs. The chain carries TRBV10-1 and TRBJ2-1, with TRBD2 identical over 13 bases. This TCR came from a man in his forties in good health and CMV-seropositive. CDR3 nucleotides: TGCGCCAGCAGTGGGACTAGCGGGAGAAGCTCCTACAATGAGCAGTTCTTC. It codes for CASSGTSGRSSYNEQFF.